Listed below are T cell receptor beta chains from one sample, sequenced in a study of beta chain features in type 1 diabetes. The protocol was immunoSEQ multiplex PCR, while the TCRdb copy is restricted to in-frame clones and leaves out a portion. The sample carries about 650,000 clones, around 12% recorded once. Sequencing used naive CD4+ T cells from blood. The receptors were sampled from a young man with type 1 diabetes. Both conserved end residues are part of each CDR3. The D gene is left open where the match is weak. Clone size is shown for a subset of rows, as once, few, many or a class of expanded clone.

abundance	v_gene	d_gene	j_gene	CDR3nt	CDR3aa
NA	TRBV6-6	NA	TRBJ2-7	TGTGCCAGCAGACTAGTTGGGGACGAGCAGTACTTC	CASRLVGDEQYF
few	TRBV6-5	NA	TRBJ1-2	TGTGCCAGCAGCCCACGGGCGATCTCTGGCTACACCTTC	CASSPRAISGYTF
few	TRBV7-9	NA	TRBJ1-1	TGTGCCAGCAGCTTCATATCAGGGGTAGGGGCTTTCTTT	CASSFISGVGAFF
NA	TRBV9	NA	TRBJ2-5	TGTGCCAGCAGCCCTGGTTTTCGGGAGACCCAGTACTTC	CASSPGFRETQYF
NA	TRBV7-9	NA	TRBJ2-2	TGTGCCAGCAGCTTAGCAGCGGCCTTGAGGGACACCGGGGAGCTGTTTTTT	CASSLAAALRDTGELFF
few	TRBV4-3	NA	TRBJ1-5	TGCGCCAGCAGCCAAGATCTCGACGGCTTTGGACAGCCCCAGCATTTT	CASSQDLDGFGQPQHF
NA	TRBV27	NA	TRBJ2-3	TGTGCCAGCAGACTAAGGGGAACTAACACAGATACGCAGTATTTT	CASRLRGTNTDTQYF
NA	TRBV7-9	NA	TRBJ1-6	TGTGCCAGCAGCTTAGGAGGGAGCTCCTATAATTCACCCCTCCACTTT	CASSLGGSSYNSPLHF
few	TRBV27	TRBD1	TRBJ2-5	TGTGCCAGCAGTAACAGGGGTTACCAAGAGACCCAGTACTTC	CASSNRGYQETQYF
NA	TRBV9	NA	TRBJ2-1	TGTGCCAGCCGGCGGGACACAAGCAATGAGCAGTTCTTC	CASRRDTSNEQFF
NA	TRBV5-8	NA	TRBJ1-5	TGTGCCAGCAGCTTGGATCAGCCCCAGCATTTT	CASSLDQPQHF
few	TRBV9	NA	TRBJ2-6	TGTGCCAGCAGCAACGACGGACGGGTCGCGGCCAACGTCCTGACTTTC	CASSNDGRVAANVLTF
few	TRBV15	NA	TRBJ2-1	TGTGCCACCAGCATCCCGGGGACTGAGCAGTTCTTC	CATSIPGTEQFF
few	TRBV29-1	NA	TRBJ2-7	TGCAGCGTCCGGGACGGGACCTACGAGCAGTACTTC	CSVRDGTYEQYF
NA	TRBV2	NA	TRBJ1-6	TGTGCCAGCAGTGACGGTCCTTCACCCCTCCACTTT	CASSDGPSPLHF
few	TRBV4-3	TRBD2	TRBJ2-1	TGCGCCAGCAGCCTCCGGACTAGCGGGGGCCTCTCCTACAATGAGCAGTTCTTC	CASSLRTSGGLSYNEQFF
NA	TRBV11-3	TRBD2	TRBJ2-1	TGTGCCATCGAAAGCGGGGGCCGAGACAATGAGCAGTTCTTC	CAIESGGRDNEQFF
NA	TRBV7-7	NA	TRBJ2-2	TGTGCTAGCAGCCTGGGAAACACCGGGGAGCTGTTTTTT	CASSLGNTGELFF
few	TRBV10-3	NA	TRBJ1-4	TGTGCCATCAGCCTCGAGGCGGGGCCGCGTGGAAAACTGTTTTTT	CAISLEAGPRGKLFF
few	TRBV7-3	NA	TRBJ2-5	TGTGCCAGCAGCTCGGGTTTGACCGCGGGAACCCAGTACTTC	CASSSGLTAGTQYF
NA	TRBV9	NA	TRBJ2-3	TGTGCCAGCAGCGTAGTTGCAGACACAGATACGCAGTATTTT	CASSVVADTDTQYF
few	TRBV5-6	TRBD1	TRBJ2-7	TGTGCCAGCAGCTTTTGGGACAGGGCTTCCGAGCAGTACTTC	CASSFWDRASEQYF
NA	TRBV7-9	NA	TRBJ2-7	TGTGCCAGCAGCGGGACGGATGAGCAGTACTTC	CASSGTDEQYF
NA	TRBV18	NA	TRBJ2-7	TGTGCCAGCTCACCACCAGGGAGTGCCGAGCAGTACTTC	CASSPPGSAEQYF
few	TRBV30	TRBD1	TRBJ1-5	TGTGCCTGGAGTGTACCGTGGGGACAGGAGCAGCCCCAGCATTTT	CAWSVPWGQEQPQHF
NA	TRBV6-5	NA	TRBJ2-5	TGTGCCAGCAGTTACTCGGGCCTCCAGGAGACCCAGTACTTC	CASSYSGLQETQYF